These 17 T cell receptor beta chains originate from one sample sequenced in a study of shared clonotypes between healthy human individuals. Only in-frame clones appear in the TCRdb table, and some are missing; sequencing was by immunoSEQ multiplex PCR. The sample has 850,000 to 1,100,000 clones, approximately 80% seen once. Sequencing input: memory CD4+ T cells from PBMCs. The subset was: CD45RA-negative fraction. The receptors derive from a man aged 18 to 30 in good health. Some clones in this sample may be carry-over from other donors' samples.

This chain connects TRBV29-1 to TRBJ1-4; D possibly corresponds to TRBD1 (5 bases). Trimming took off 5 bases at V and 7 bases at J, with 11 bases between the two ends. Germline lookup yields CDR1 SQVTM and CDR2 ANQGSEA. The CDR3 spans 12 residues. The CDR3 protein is CSVQGVGEKLFF. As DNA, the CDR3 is TGCAGCGTTCAGGGTGTGGGTGAAAAACTGTTTTTT.

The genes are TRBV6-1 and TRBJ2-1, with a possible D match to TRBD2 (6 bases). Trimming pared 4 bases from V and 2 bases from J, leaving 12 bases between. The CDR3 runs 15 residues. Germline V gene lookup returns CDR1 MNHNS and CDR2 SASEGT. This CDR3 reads CASSAGLPTYNEQFF. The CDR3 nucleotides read TGTGCCAGCAGTGCGGGACTCCCCACCTACAATGAGCAGTTCTTC.

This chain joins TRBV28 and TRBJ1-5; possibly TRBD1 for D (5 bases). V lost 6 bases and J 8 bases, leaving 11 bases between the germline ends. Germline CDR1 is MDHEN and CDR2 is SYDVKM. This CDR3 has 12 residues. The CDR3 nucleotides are TGTGCCAGCAGGGGTTGGGGGGAGCCCCAGCATTTT. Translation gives CASRGWGEPQHF.

CDR3 loop: CASSLWTLGTDTQYF. The CDR3 nucleotides read TGTGCCAGCAGTTTATGGACCCTGGGGACAGATACGCAGTATTTT. The V and J genes are TRBV28 and TRBJ2-3; no firm D call. Germline V gene lookup returns CDR1 MDHEN and CDR2 SYDVKM. The CDR3 totals 15 residues. Trimming left V 0 bases short and J 3 bases short, with 10 bases between. Full variable domain (missing parts from reference TRBV28 and TRBJ2-3): DVKVTQSSRYLVKRTGEKVFLECVQDMDHENMFWYRQDPGLGLRLIYFSYDVKMKEKGDIPEGYSVSREKKERFSLILESASTNQTSMYLCASSLWTLGTDTQYFGPGTRLTVL.

The CDR3 sequence: CASSATPTSGSRNEQFF. CDR3 DNA: TGTGCCAGCAGCGCGACACCGACTAGCGGGAGCCGGAATGAGCAGTTCTTC. The V gene is TRBV9, the J gene TRBJ2-1, with 12 bases matching TRBD2. The CDR3 contains 17 residues. Germline-derived CDR1 and CDR2 are SGDLS and YYNGEE. V dropped 3 bases and J dropped 7; count of bases not matched to a gene: 11.

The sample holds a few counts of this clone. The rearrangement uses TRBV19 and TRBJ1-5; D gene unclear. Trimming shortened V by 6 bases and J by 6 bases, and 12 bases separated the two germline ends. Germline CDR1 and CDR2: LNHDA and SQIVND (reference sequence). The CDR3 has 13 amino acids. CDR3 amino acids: CASRMEMVQPQHF. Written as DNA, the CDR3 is TGTGCCAGTAGAATGGAAATGGTTCAGCCCCAGCATTTT.

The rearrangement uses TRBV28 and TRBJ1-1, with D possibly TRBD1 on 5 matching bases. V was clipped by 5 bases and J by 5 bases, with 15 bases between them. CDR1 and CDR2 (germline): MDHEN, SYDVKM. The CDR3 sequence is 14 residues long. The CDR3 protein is CASSPYLRETEAFF. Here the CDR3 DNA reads TGTGCCAGCAGTCCCTACCTCAGGGAAACTGAAGCTTTCTTT.

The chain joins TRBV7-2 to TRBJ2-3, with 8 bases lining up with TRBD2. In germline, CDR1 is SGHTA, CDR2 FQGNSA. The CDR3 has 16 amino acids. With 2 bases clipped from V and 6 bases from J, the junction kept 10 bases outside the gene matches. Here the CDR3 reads CASSLPGRATGDTQYF. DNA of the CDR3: TGTGCCAGCAGCTTACCCGGGAGGGCCACCGGTGATACGCAGTATTTT.

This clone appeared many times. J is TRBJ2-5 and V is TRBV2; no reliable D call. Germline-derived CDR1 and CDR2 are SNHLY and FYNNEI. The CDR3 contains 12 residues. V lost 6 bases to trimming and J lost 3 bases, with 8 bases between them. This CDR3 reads CASRGLKETQYF. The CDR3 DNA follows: TGTGCCAGCAGGGGCTTGAAAGAGACCCAGTACTTC.

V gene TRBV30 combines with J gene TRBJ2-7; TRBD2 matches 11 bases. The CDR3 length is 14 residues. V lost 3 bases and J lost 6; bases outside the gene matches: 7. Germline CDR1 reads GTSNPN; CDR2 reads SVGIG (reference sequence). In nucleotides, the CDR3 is TGTGCCTGGAGACTAGCGGGAGCCGGGGGCGAGCAGTACTTC. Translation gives CAWRLAGAGGEQYF.

The CDR3 sequence is CASSTAPGIPPHF. The CDR3 DNA follows: TGTGCCAGCAGTACAGCCCCTGGGATCCCGCCGCATTTT. The rearrangement uses TRBV2 and TRBJ1-5, with D uncertain. The CDR3 totals 13 residues. The germline V and J ends were trimmed by 5 bases and 15 bases, with 20 bases remaining between them. Germline CDR1 SNHLY, CDR2 FYNNEI.

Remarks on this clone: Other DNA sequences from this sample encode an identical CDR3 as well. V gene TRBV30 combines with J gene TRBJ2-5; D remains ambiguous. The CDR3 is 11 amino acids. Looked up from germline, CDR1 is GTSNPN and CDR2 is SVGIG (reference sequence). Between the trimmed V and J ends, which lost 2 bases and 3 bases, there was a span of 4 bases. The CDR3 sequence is CAWSLKETQYF. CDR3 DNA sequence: TGTGCCTGGAGTTTGAAAGAGACCCAGTACTTC.

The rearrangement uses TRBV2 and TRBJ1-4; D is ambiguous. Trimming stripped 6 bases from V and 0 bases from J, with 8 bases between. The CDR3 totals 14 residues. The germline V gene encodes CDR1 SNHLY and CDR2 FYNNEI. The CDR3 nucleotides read TGTGCCAGCAGAAGAGAAACAACTAATGAAAAACTGTTTTTT. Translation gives CASRRETTNEKLFF.

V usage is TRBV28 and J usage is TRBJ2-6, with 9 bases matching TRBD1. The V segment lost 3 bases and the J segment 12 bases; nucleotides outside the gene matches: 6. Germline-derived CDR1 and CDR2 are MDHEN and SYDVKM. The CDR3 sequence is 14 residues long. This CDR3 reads CASSLGTGRSVLTF. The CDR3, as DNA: TGTGCCAGCAGTTTGGGGACAGGGCGATCCGTCCTGACTTTC. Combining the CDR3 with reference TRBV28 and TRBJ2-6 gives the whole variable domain DVKVTQSSRYLVKRTGEKVFLECVQDMDHENMFWYRQDPGLGLRLIYFSYDVKMKEKGDIPEGYSVSREKKERFSLILESASTNQTSMYLCASSLGTGRSVLTFGAGSRLTVL.

The DNA of the CDR3 is TGTGCCATCACCAATCCAACTAGCGGGAGGGGTCCCTACAATGAGCAGTTCTTC. Translated: CAITNPTSGRGPYNEQFF. The chain is built from TRBV10-3 and TRBJ2-1, with 13 bases fitting TRBD2. V lost 7 bases and J lost 2; bases outside the gene matches: 11. The CDR3 is 18 amino acids. CDR1 and CDR2 (germline): ENHRY, SYGVKD.

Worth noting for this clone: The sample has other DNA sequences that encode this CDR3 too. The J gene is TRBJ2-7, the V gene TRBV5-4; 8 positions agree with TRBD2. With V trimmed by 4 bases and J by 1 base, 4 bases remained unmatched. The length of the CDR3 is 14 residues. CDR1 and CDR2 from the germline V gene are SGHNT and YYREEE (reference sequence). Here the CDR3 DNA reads TGTGCCAGCAGCCCAAGCGGGAGTTCCTACGAGCAGTACTTC. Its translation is CASSPSGSSYEQYF.

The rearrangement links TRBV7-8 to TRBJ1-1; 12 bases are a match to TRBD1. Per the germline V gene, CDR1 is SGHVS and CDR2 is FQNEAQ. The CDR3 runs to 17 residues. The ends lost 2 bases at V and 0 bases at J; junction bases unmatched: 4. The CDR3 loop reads CASSLRDRGRLNTEAFF. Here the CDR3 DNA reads TGTGCCAGCAGCTTACGGGACAGGGGGCGGTTGAACACTGAAGCTTTCTTT.